These 12 T cell receptor beta chains originate from one sample sequenced in a study of cytomegalovirus exposure and HLA in healthy donors. 60 Vbeta and 13 Jbeta primers were used in PCR. Here immunoSEQ multiplex PCR was the method, and the copy in TCRdb shows in-frame clones only, minus some. The table lists under 200,000 clones, about four fifths of them singletons. The sample was PBMCs. Every receptor here comes from a woman aged 25 to 39 in good health and CMV-seropositive.

The chain uses TRBV27 and TRBJ2-5, with 8 bases identical to TRBD2. The CDR3 contains 14 residues. Unmatched junction bases numbered 4, after V lost 5 bases and J lost 2 bases. The V gene's germline CDR1 is MNHEY and CDR2 SMNVEV (reference sequence). CDR3 DNA: TGTGCCAGCAGTCACGGGGGGGCTCAAGAGACCCAGTACTTC. It is translated as CASSHGGAQETQYF.

The rearrangement links TRBV19 to TRBJ2-1, with D perhaps matching TRBD2 (5 bases). This CDR3 is built from 13 residues. Germline V gene data show CDR1 as LNHDA and CDR2 as SQIVND (reference sequence). V dropped 3 bases and J dropped 7 bases, with 10 bases sitting between them. The CDR3 region has the DNA TGTGCCAGTAGTATTAATAGCGCGAATGAGCAGTTCTTC. Residues: CASSINSANEQFF. The variable domain in full, completed from reference TRBV19 and TRBJ2-1, reads DGGITQSPKYLFRKEGQNVTLSCEQNLNHDAMYWYRQDPGQGLRLIYYSQIVNDFQKGDIAEGYSVSREKKESFPLTVTSAQKNPTAFYLCASSINSANEQFFGPGTRLTVL.

This clone occurred once. The V and J genes are TRBV6-6 and TRBJ2-7; D is perhaps TRBD1 (5 bases). V was pared by 9 bases and J by 3 bases, with 9 bases between. The CDR3 has 11 amino acids. The germline CDR1 and CDR2 sequences are MNHNY and SVGAGI (reference sequence). The CDR3 DNA sequence: TGTGCCAGTCAGGGAAACTACGAGCAGTACTTC. Translation gives CASQGNYEQYF.

The chain carries TRBV28 and TRBJ2-7; D not certain. Trimming left V 6 bases short and J 2 bases short, with 8 bases between. The CDR3 loop spans 12 amino acids. Per the germline V gene, CDR1 is MDHEN and CDR2 is SYDVKM. This CDR3 is CASRQRPYEQYF. In DNA, the CDR3 is TGTGCCAGCAGGCAGCGTCCCTACGAGCAGTACTTC.

This chain joins TRBV7-3 and TRBJ2-3; D is perhaps TRBD2 (7 bases). V was pared by 4 bases and J by 6 bases, with 14 bases between. The CDR3 has 14 residues. Germline-derived CDR1 and CDR2 are SGHTA and FQGTGA. CDR3 loop: CASSSRGPSDTQYF. The CDR3 coding sequence is TGTGCCAGCAGCTCGCGGGGGCCCTCGGATACGCAGTATTTT. Combining the CDR3 with reference TRBV7-3 and TRBJ2-3 gives the whole variable domain GAGVSQTPSNKVTEKGKYVELRCDPISGHTALYWYRQSLGQGPEFLIYFQGTGAADDSGLPNDRFFAVRPEGSVSTLKIQRTERGDSAVYLCASSSRGPSDTQYFGPGTRLTVL.

This sequence joins TRBV5-6 and TRBJ1-4; D not resolved. The CDR3 is 13 amino acids. Germline V gene data show CDR1 as SGHDT and CDR2 as YYEEEE. Deletions cut 1 base from V and 5 bases from J, with 6 bases between. In DNA form, the CDR3 reads TGTGCCAGCAGCTTGAACAGAAATGAAAAACTGTTTTTT. It translates to CASSLNRNEKLFF.

The chain recombines TRBV6-6 with TRBJ2-2; 7 positions match TRBD1. This CDR3 spans 16 amino acids. The V segment lost 2 bases and the J segment 4 bases; nucleotides outside the gene matches: 7. Germline V gene data show CDR1 as MNHNY and CDR2 as SVGAGI (reference sequence). The DNA of the CDR3 is TGTGCCAGCAGTTACCGGGACAGCTTACCCACCGGGGAGCTGTTTTTT. Its protein is CASSYRDSLPTGELFF.

The chain links TRBV7-9 to TRBJ1-6; 7 positions agree with TRBD1. Unmatched junction bases numbered 11, after V lost 5 bases and J lost 4 bases. There are 17 residues in the CDR3. Germline V lookup: CDR1 SEHNR, CDR2 FQNEAQ (reference sequence). CDR3 nucleotides: TGTGCCAGCAGCCCGACAAGGGACAGACTTTATAATTCACCCCTCCACTTT. The encoded protein is CASSPTRDRLYNSPLHF.

The rearrangement links TRBV7-9 to TRBJ2-2; tentative D call: TRBD1 (6 bases). V was shortened by 4 bases and J by 6 bases, with 15 bases between the two germline ends. Germline V gene sequence: CDR1 SEHNR, CDR2 FQNEAQ (reference sequence). This CDR3 has 15 amino acids. CDR3: CASSSQLQGSGELFF. The DNA of the CDR3 is TGTGCCAGCAGCTCGCAATTACAGGGATCCGGGGAGCTGTTTTTT. The whole variable domain, filled in from reference TRBV7-9 and TRBJ2-2, reads DTGVSQNPRHKITKRGQNVTFRCDPISEHNRLYWYRQTLGQGPEFLTYFQNEAQLEKSRLLSDRFSAERPKGSFSTLEIQRTEQGDSAMYLCASSSQLQGSGELFFGEGSRLTVL.

CDR3 protein: CASSLRQDYEQYF. CDR3 coding DNA: TGTGCCAGCAGTCTAAGACAGGACTACGAGCAGTACTTC. The V gene is TRBV27, the J gene TRBJ2-7, with D perhaps TRBD1 (6 bases). The germline gives CDR1 MNHEY, CDR2 SMNVEV (reference sequence). The CDR3 has 13 amino acids. V lost 5 bases and J lost 3, with 11 bases in between.

This chain joins TRBV28 and TRBJ2-3; TRBD2 matches at 12 bases. Germline CDR1 and CDR2: MDHEN and SYDVKM. Germline trimming cut 4 bases from V and 0 bases from J; bases unmatched to any gene: 2. The CDR3 is made up of 16 amino acids. The CDR3 DNA reads as TGTGCCAGCAGTTCTAGCGGGGGGGCTAGCACAGATACGCAGTATTTT. It codes for CASSSSGGASTDTQYF.

The count of this clone is one. No DNA is shown, since the ends of the CDR3 on it are uncertain; the CDR3 is the one TCRdb lists. This chain links TRBV29-1 with TRBJ1-2. Ends included, the CDR3 has 13 residues. Germline V gives CDR1 SQVTM, CDR2 ANQGSEA. The CDR3 is CSVGGGASGLGAF.